These 30 T cell receptor beta chains were all obtained from the same sample, sequenced in a study of blood T cells in healthy people across ages (dated by TCRdb to the mid-2010s). Libraries were prepared through 5' RACE. TCRdb lists the instrument as Illumina HiSeq 2500. A second PCR of about 6 to 12 cycles was run with a J-beta primer mix and a sample-barcoded 5' primer. Through fastp at Q25 and MiXCR, TCRdb rebuilt clones from the public reads, retaining in-frame beta chains. Merged by CDR3 protein, the rows form single entries marked with the most common genes and DNA. This sample comprises some 1.5 million distinct CDR3 sequences, approximately 30% of them detected only once. Together, the top ten hold 7.7% of the sample. The sample consisted of blood. The receptors were sampled from a woman in her twenties or thirties in good health.

In this sample, this clonotype turned up a few times. The V call is TRBV27, the J call TRBJ2-3, with TRBD2 identical over 12 bases. The J segment lost 3 bases and the V segment lost 4 bases, leaving 14 bases of the junction unmatched. CDR3 length: 19 residues. Germline CDR1 MNHEY, CDR2 SMNVEV (reference sequence). CDR3 nucleotide sequence: TGTGCCAGCAGTTCCCCAGCCCGTGGACTAGCGGGGATGACAGATACGCAGTATTTT. Translating gives CASSSPARGLAGMTDTQYF.

The J gene is TRBJ1-2, the V gene TRBV7-3, with 7 nucleotides matching TRBD1. The germline gives CDR1 SGHTA, CDR2 FQGTGA. This CDR3 has 15 residues. Losses at the gene ends were 5 bases for V and 6 bases for J; bases not matched to a gene: 12. The CDR3 DNA reads TGTGCCAGCAGCCAGCAGGGGGGGAAGGTCCATGGCTACACCTTC. Protein: CASSQQGGKVHGYTF.

This clonotype was observed a handful of times. Written as DNA, the CDR3 is TGTGCCAGCAGGCTTGACAGGTTCACTGAAGCTTTCTTT. Residues: CASRLDRFTEAFF. The rearrangement uses TRBV12-3 or TRBV12-4 and TRBJ1-1, with TRBD1 as a possible D gene (6 bases). The ends were cut back, 6 bases at V and 4 bases at J, with 12 bases in the middle. There are 13 residues in the CDR3.

The CDR3 sequence is CASSLEFNEKLFF. The DNA of the CDR3 is TGTGCCAGCAGCTTAGAGTTTAATGAAAAACTGTTTTTT. The chain combines TRBV7-8 with TRBJ1-4, with D unclear. This CDR3 spans 13 amino acids. Deletions cut 1 base from V and 4 bases from J, with 4 bases between. Germline V lookup: CDR1 SGHVS, CDR2 FQNEAQ.

This chain joins TRBV12-3 or TRBV12-4 and TRBJ2-1; 11 bases are shared with TRBD2. The CDR3 sequence is 16 residues long. J gave up 7 bases and V 5 bases, and 10 bases lay outside the gene matches. CDR3 in DNA: TGTGCCAGCAGTCGCCCCACTAGCGGGAGCTCGAATGAGCAGTTCTTC. Its translation is CASSRPTSGSSNEQFF.

A few counts support this clonotype. This chain uses TRBV9 with TRBJ2-5; 8 nucleotides align to TRBD1. The better agreement between TRBJ2-7 and the DNA end casts doubt on the J call. Per germline, CDR1 SGDLS and CDR2 YYNGEE. The CDR3 covers 17 residues. The CDR3 DNA sequence: TGTGCCAGCAGCGTAGCCCCCGGGACAGGTGCGTTTTACGAGCAGTACTTC. Its protein product is CASSVAPGTGAFYEQYF.

Note on this clonotype: With a much larger clone just one base away, this may be a read error. CDR3 residues: CASRVVGYGYTF. In DNA form, the CDR3 reads TGTGCCAGCAGAGTAGTTGGCTATGGCTACACCTTC. The V call is TRBV2, the J call TRBJ1-2; D uncertain. Germline V lookup: CDR1 SNHLY, CDR2 FYNNEI. This CDR3 is 12 amino acids long. The V end was cut by 6 bases, the J end by 4 bases, with 9 bases between. Looking up the rest from reference TRBV2 and TRBJ1-2 gives the full variable domain: EPEVTQTPSHQVTQMGQEVILRCVPISNHLYFYWYRQILGQKVEFLVSFYNNEISEKSEIFDDQFSVERPDGSNFTLKIRSTKLEDSAMYFCASRVVGYGYTFGSGTRLTVV.

On this clonotype itself: A clone one base away is much larger, so this may be a read error. The rearrangement uses TRBV5-1 and TRBJ2-1, with a possible D match to TRBD1 (6 bases). CDR1 is SGHRS and CDR2 is YFSETQ in the germline V gene. This CDR3 has 15 amino acids. DNA for the CDR3: TGCGCCCGCAGCCCCGTTCCGGACAGATACAATGAGCAGTTCTTC. Its translation is CARSPVPDRYNEQFF.

This clonotype was counted only a few times. The chain carries TRBV5-1 and TRBJ1-1, with TRBD1 matching 7 bases. This CDR3 has 14 amino acids. The germline gives CDR1 SGHRS, CDR2 YFSETQ. The J segment lost 7 bases and the V segment lost 4 bases, leaving 10 bases of the junction unmatched. CDR3: CASSRDRTGSEAFF. CDR3 in DNA: TGCGCCAGCAGCCGAGACCGGACAGGCAGTGAAGCTTTCTTT.

As to this clonotype: The junction and the germline gene differ at one end; a read error may be behind it. This rearrangement joins TRBV5-1 to TRBJ1-1; D may be TRBD1 (5 bases). The CDR3 runs to 11 residues. CDR1 is SGHRS and CDR2 is YFSETQ in the germline V gene. CDR3 in amino acids: CASRWGTEAFF. For the CDR3, the DNA is TGTGCCAGCAGGTGGGGGACTGAAGCTTTCTTT.

This clonotype was recorded many times. V gene TRBV7-2 combines with J gene TRBJ2-1, with TRBD2 matching over 9 bases. The CDR3 is made up of 15 amino acids. Germline V gene lookup returns CDR1 SGHTA and CDR2 FQGNSA. The V and J ends lost 0 bases and 9 bases, in that order; junction bases with no gene match: 6. The CDR3 DNA reads as TGTGCCAGCAGCTTAGCGCCCAGCGGGGGGAGTGAGCAGTTCTTC. Its translation is CASSLAPSGGSEQFF.

This clonotype has at least ten counts. The rearrangement links TRBV15 to TRBJ2-4, with D perhaps TRBD2 (6 bases). Trimming pared 0 bases from V and 4 bases from J, leaving 10 bases between. The CDR3 extends over 15 amino acids. Germline lookup yields CDR1 LNHNV and CDR2 YYDKDF (reference sequence). The CDR3 here is CATSRDTGEKNIQYF. DNA for the CDR3: TGTGCCACCAGCAGAGACACGGGGGAAAAAAACATTCAGTACTTC.

This clonotype was seen repeatedly, ten times or more. The J gene is TRBJ2-3, the V gene TRBV20-1; unclear D gene. With 0 bases removed from V and 7 bases from J, the gap between germline ends came to 5 bases. Germline loops: CDR1 DFQATT, CDR2 SNEGSKA (reference sequence). The length of the CDR3 is 11 residues. This CDR3 is CSAREINTQYF. CDR3 sequence (DNA): TGCAGTGCTAGAGAAATCAATACGCAGTATTTT.

This clonotype was observed once. This sequence may be a read error, since a much larger clone differs from it by one base. The chain links TRBV29-1 to TRBJ2-7, with a weak D call TRBD2 (5 bases). The J call could be wrong; TRBJ2-5 is a better fit for the DNA end. CDR1 and CDR2 (germline): SQVTM, ANQGSEA. The CDR3 totals 13 residues. The CDR3 protein is CSVVGSEGQTQYF. The DNA of the CDR3 is TGCAGCGTTGTGGGGAGCGAGGGTCAGACCCAGTACTTC.

This clonotype was observed a handful of times. The chain employs TRBV7-2 and TRBJ2-3; D might be TRBD2 (7 bases). CDR1 and CDR2 (germline): SGHTA, FQGNSA. The CDR3 has 17 amino acids. Deletions cut 4 bases from V and 1 base from J, with 18 bases between. The CDR3 loop is CASSSRLVGGRTDTQYF. CDR3 in DNA: TGTGCCAGCAGCTCGAGACTAGTGGGGGGGCGCACAGATACGCAGTATTTT. Full variable domain (missing parts from reference TRBV7-2 and TRBJ2-3): GAGVSQSPSNKVTEKGKDVELRCDPISGHTALYWYRQSLGQGLEFLIYFQGNSAPDKSGLPSDRFSAERTGGSVSTLTIQRTQQEDSAVYLCASSSRLVGGRTDTQYFGPGTRLTVL.

The rearrangement links TRBV2 to TRBJ2-2; 8 bases are shared with TRBD2. The CDR3 extends over 16 amino acids. Germline V CDR1 and CDR2: SNHLY, FYNNEI. J gave up 2 bases and V 4 bases, and 6 bases lay outside the gene matches. CDR3: CASSVGTSGNTGELFF. The CDR3 nucleotides are TGTGCCAGCAGTGTCGGTACTAGCGGTAACACCGGGGAGCTGTTTTTT.

This clonotype was picked up a small number of times. The CDR3 region is CASSLPSRGEQFF. CDR3 DNA sequence: TGTGCCAGCAGCCTCCCATCGAGGGGGGAGCAGTTCTTC. The chain has TRBV11-3 and TRBJ2-1; possibly TRBD1 for D (6 bases). V shed 5 bases and J shed 10 bases, with 15 bases lying between them. Germline V gene data show CDR1 as SGHNT and CDR2 as YENEEA. CDR3 size: 13 residues.

Details on this clonotype: Possible read error: a much larger clone is one base away. CDR3 in amino acids: CASSLGARSGAYEQYF. The DNA of the CDR3 is TGTGCCAGCAGCTTAGGGGCTAGGAGCGGAGCCTACGAGCAGTACTTC. V and J are TRBV11-2 and TRBJ2-5; D is possibly TRBD2 (5 bases). The end of the DNA aligns better with TRBJ2-7, so the J call may be wrong. The CDR3 extends over 16 amino acids. Germline V gene data show CDR1 as SGHAT and CDR2 as FQNNGV.

The V and J genes are TRBV3-1 and TRBJ1-2; D remains ambiguous. V was trimmed by 4 bases and J by 6 bases, leaving 12 bases between them. Germline CDR1 LGHDT, CDR2 YNNKEL (reference sequence). There are 13 residues in the CDR3. CDR3 amino acids: CASSRAAWDGYTF. CDR3 bases: TGTGCCAGCAGCCGGGCGGCGTGGGATGGCTACACCTTC.

With respect to this clonotype: The junction departs from the called germline gene at one end, perhaps through a read error. The chain couples TRBV29-1 to TRBJ1-2, with D unresolved. The CDR3 sequence is 15 residues long. CDR1 SQVTM and CDR2 ANQGSEA come from the germline V gene. CDR3 residues: CSVPPAGDFRYDYTF. CDR3 bases: TGCAGCGTTCCCCCCGCAGGTGATTTTCGGTATGACTACACCTTC.

The chain is built from TRBV5-1 and TRBJ2-4; 7 positions agree with TRBD1. Germline CDR1 SGHRS, CDR2 YFSETQ. This CDR3 region has 16 residues. V dropped 0 bases and J dropped 1; count of bases not matched to a gene: 4. The CDR3 coding sequence is TGCGCCAGCAGCTTGGTACAGGGGATTGCCAAAAACATTCAGTACTTC. Its protein is CASSLVQGIAKNIQYF.

This chain uses TRBV7-2 with TRBJ2-7; 12 bases line up with TRBD2. This CDR3 contains 16 residues. Germline lookup yields CDR1 SGHTA and CDR2 FQGNSA. V was pared by 2 bases and J by 3 bases, with 5 bases of the junction left unmatched. In DNA, the CDR3 is TGTGCCAGCAGCTTAACTAGCGGGGGGCAGGTCTACGAGCAGTACTTC. This sequence encodes CASSLTSGGQVYEQYF.

This clonotype was detected ten times or more. The gene calls are TRBV10-2 and TRBJ1-5; D is unresolved. This CDR3 is 17 amino acids long. V was clipped by 0 bases and J by 0 bases, with 12 bases between them. CDR1 is WSHSY and CDR2 is SAAADI in the germline V gene. CDR3 nucleotides: TGCGCCAGCAGTGAGTCGATTTACATATATAGCAATCAGCCCCAGCATTTT. This gives the protein CASSESIYIYSNQPQHF.

This chain connects TRBV12-3 or TRBV12-4 to TRBJ1-1; possible D gene TRBD1, 5 bases. The CDR3 has 14 residues. The germline V and J ends were trimmed by 3 bases and 6 bases, with 14 bases remaining between them. The CDR3 DNA reads TGTGCCAGCAGTTTCTCTGGGGGGGTTCCTGAAGCTTTCTTT. Protein product: CASSFSGGVPEAFF.

There are a few counts of this clonotype. The V and J genes are TRBV5-1 and TRBJ2-5; the D gene could be TRBD1 or TRBD2 (6 bases each). V lost 5 bases, J lost 4 bases, and 21 bases lay in between. Per the germline V gene, CDR1 is SGHRS and CDR2 is YFSETQ. The length of the CDR3 is 16 residues. CDR3 in DNA: TGCGCCAGCAGACATAACGGGGGCTGGGGTCTAGAGACCCAGTACTTC. Translation gives CASRHNGGWGLETQYF.

The V call is TRBV12-5, the J call TRBJ2-3; TRBD2 aligns across 7 bases. The trim removed 5 bases at V and 6 bases at J, leaving 26 bases unmatched. From germline, CDR1 is LGHNT and CDR2 FRNRAP. The CDR3 is 20 residues long. The CDR3 is CASGRPPTTKISGLRDTQYF. The CDR3 DNA follows: TGTGCTAGTGGTCGCCCTCCGACTACAAAAATTAGCGGGCTCAGGGATACGCAGTATTTT. The entire variable domain, with the rest obtained from reference TRBV12-5 and TRBJ2-3, is as follows: DARVTQTPRHKVTEMGQEVTMRCQPILGHNTVFWYRQTMMQGLELLAYFRNRAPLDDSGMPKDRFSAEMPDATLATLKIQPSEPRDSAVYFCASGRPPTTKISGLRDTQYFGPGTRLTVL.

The J gene is TRBJ1-1, the V gene TRBV29-1; possibly TRBD1 for D (5 bases). The ends were cut back, 4 bases at V and 3 bases at J, with 15 bases in the middle. The CDR3 loop spans 14 amino acids. Germline values: CDR1 SQVTM, CDR2 ANQGSEA. Here the CDR3 reads CSVAARGGYTEAFF. The CDR3 DNA reads as TGCAGCGTTGCCGCTAGGGGAGGATACACTGAAGCTTTCTTT.

This chain joins TRBV11-2 and TRBJ2-1; D is possibly TRBD1 (5 bases). This CDR3 contains 15 residues. CDR1 is SGHAT, CDR2 FQNNGV, per germline. The V and J ends lost 5 bases and 0 bases respectively, with 11 bases between them. CDR3 DNA sequence: TGTGCCAGCAGCCTAAACAGGTTCTCCTACAATGAGCAGTTCTTC. Protein sequence: CASSLNRFSYNEQFF.

In the case of this clonotype: A read error may be the cause here, since a much bigger clone is one base away. The genes are TRBV6-2 or TRBV6-3 and TRBJ1-2; D remains unclear. CDR1 and CDR2 from the germline V gene are MNHEY and SVGEGT. CDR3 length: 14 amino acids. CDR3 sequence reads: CASSLPNGYYGHTF. CDR3 nucleotides: TGTGCCAGCAGCCTTCCTAACGGATACTATGGCCACACCTTC.

The chain recombines TRBV12-3 or TRBV12-4 with TRBJ2-3, with 12 bases lining up with TRBD2. The V gene end was trimmed by 5 bases and the J gene end by 5 bases; junction bases not matched to a gene: 8. This CDR3 has 16 residues. The DNA of the CDR3 is TGTGCCAGCAGTATGACTAGCGGGAGTGGCGGAGATACGCAGTATTTT. Translated, it gives CASSMTSGSGGDTQYF.